This TCR beta chain came from a study of radiotherapy plus CTLA-4 blockade in lung cancer. Study at large: Objective responses were seen in around a sixth of patients, disease control in around 31%.

Deletions cut 8 bases from V and 0 bases from J, with 12 bases between. This CDR3 comprises 14 residues. Germline V gene sequence: CDR1 SGHRS, CDR2 YFSETQ. Profiling relied on immunoSEQ multiplex PCR, and the TCRdb table lists in-frame clones only, not all of them. Found here are around 20,000 clones, 86% of them singletons; the top ten hold 23%. Sequenced here: peripheral blood, sampled from a patient treated with radiotherapy plus ipilimumab. The source of this sequence is a human donor with non-small cell lung cancer whose response to radiotherapy plus ipilimumab could not be evaluated. The chain is built from TRBV5-1 and TRBJ2-1; tentative D call: TRBD1 (5 bases). As DNA, the CDR3 is TGCGCCAGAAAAACAGGCTGCTCCTACAATGAGCAGTTCTTC. The encoded protein is CARKTGCSYNEQFF.